Shown below are 3 T cell receptor beta chains from a single sample sequenced in a study of blood T cell repertoires in COVID-19. Profiling relied on immunoSEQ multiplex PCR, and the TCRdb table lists in-frame clones only, not all of them. The sample lists more than 10,000 clones; around 76% were seen once. What was sequenced was peripheral blood. These receptors came from a woman of 80 years or more with acute or convalescent COVID-19.

This clone was recorded once. The chain combines TRBV5-1 with TRBJ1-2, with 12 bases matching TRBD1. In germline, CDR1 is SGHRS, CDR2 YFSETQ. This CDR3 region has 15 residues. V trimming: 2 bases; J trimming: 6 bases; junction bases outside the gene matches: 5. The CDR3 loop reads CASSLRDRGRNGYTF. DNA of the CDR3: TGCGCCAGCAGCTTACGGGACAGGGGGCGGAATGGCTACACCTTC.

V and J are TRBV10-3 and TRBJ2-3; no clear D gene. Per the germline V gene, CDR1 is ENHRY and CDR2 is SYGVKD. This CDR3 has 12 amino acids. Trimming pared 0 bases from V and 4 bases from J, leaving 2 bases between. In nucleotides, the CDR3 is TGTGCCATCAGTGAGTCCTCAGATACGCAGTATTTT. This gives the protein CAISESSDTQYF.

J is TRBJ2-1 and V is TRBV4-1; D may be TRBD1 (6 bases). The V end was cut by 5 bases, the J end by 2 bases, with 13 bases between. The CDR3 runs 15 residues. CDR1 is MGHRA, CDR2 YSYEKL, per germline. CDR3 nucleotide sequence: TGCGCCAGCAGCTTCAGGGGCCGTACCTACAATGAGCAGTTCTTC. Encoded protein: CASSFRGRTYNEQFF.